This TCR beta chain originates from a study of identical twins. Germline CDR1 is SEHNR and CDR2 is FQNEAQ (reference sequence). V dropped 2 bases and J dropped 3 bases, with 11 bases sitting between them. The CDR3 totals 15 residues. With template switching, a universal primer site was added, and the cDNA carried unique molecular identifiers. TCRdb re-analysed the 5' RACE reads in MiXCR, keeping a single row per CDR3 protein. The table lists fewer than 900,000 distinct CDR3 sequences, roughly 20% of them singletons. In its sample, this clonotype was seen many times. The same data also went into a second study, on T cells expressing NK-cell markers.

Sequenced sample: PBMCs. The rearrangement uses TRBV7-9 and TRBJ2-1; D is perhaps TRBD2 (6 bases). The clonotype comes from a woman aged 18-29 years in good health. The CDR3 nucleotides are TGTGCCAGCAGCTTAACGGGGGACCACTACAATGAGCAGTTCTTC. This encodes CASSLTGDHYNEQFF.